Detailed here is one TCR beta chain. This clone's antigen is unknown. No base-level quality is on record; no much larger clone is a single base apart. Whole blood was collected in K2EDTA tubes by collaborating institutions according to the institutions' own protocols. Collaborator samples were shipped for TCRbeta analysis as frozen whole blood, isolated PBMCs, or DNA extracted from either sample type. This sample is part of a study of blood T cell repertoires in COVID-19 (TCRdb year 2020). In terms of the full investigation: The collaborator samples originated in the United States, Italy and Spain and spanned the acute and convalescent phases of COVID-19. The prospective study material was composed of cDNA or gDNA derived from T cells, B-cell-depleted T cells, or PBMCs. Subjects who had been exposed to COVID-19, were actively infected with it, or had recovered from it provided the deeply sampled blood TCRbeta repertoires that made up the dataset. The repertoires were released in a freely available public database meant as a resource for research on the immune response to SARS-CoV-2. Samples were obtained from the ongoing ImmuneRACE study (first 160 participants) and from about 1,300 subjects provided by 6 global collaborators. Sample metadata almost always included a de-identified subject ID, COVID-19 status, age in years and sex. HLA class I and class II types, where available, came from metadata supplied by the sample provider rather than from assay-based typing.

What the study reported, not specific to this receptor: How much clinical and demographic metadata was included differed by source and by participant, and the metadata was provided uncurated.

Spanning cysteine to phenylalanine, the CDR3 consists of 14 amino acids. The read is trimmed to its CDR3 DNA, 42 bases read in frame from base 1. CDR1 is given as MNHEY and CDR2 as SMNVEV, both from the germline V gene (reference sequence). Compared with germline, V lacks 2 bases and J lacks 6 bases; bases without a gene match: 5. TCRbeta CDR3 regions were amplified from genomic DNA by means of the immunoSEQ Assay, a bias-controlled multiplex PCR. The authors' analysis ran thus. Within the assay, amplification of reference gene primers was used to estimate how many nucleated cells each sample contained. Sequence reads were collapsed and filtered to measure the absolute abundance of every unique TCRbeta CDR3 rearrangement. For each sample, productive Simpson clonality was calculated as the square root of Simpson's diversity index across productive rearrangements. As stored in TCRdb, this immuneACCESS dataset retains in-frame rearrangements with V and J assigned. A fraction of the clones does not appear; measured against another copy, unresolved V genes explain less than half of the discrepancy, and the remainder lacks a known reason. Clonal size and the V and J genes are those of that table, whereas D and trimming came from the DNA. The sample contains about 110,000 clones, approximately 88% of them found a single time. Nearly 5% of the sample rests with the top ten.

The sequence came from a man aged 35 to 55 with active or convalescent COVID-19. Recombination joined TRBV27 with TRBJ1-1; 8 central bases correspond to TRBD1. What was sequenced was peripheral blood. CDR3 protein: CASSLLGQGPEAFF. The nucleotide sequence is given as TGTGCCAGCAGTTTACTCGGACAGGGCCCTGAAGCTTTCTTT.